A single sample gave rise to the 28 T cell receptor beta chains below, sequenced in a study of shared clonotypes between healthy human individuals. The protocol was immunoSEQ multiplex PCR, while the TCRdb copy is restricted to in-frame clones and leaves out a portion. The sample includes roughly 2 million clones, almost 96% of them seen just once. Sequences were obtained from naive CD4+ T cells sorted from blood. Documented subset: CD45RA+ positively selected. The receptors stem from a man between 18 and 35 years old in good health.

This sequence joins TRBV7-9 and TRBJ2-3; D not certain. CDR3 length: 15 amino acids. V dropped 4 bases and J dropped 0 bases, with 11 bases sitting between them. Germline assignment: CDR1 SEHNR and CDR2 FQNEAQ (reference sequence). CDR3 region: CASSSTGSSTDTQYF. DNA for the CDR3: TGTGCCAGCAGCTCCACCGGGTCAAGCACAGATACGCAGTATTTT.

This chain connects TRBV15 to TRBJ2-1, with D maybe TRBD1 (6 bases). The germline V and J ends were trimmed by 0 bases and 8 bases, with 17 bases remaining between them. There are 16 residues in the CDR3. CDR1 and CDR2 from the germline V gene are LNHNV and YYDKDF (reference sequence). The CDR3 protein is CATSRDLGAAGDEQFF. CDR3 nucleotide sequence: TGTGCCACCAGCAGAGATCTGGGGGCGGCAGGAGATGAGCAGTTCTTC.

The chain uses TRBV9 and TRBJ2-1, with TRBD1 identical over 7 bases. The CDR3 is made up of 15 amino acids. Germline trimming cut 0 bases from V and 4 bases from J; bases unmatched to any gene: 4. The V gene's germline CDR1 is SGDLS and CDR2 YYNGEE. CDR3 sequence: CASSVDGQEYNEQFF. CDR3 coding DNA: TGTGCCAGCAGCGTAGATGGACAGGAGTACAATGAGCAGTTCTTC.

For the CDR3, the DNA is TGTGCCAGTAGTATAGGGGACGCAAGCCGTGGCTACACCTTC. Its translation: CASSIGDASRGYTF. The chain links TRBV19 to TRBJ1-2; TRBD1 might be the D (5 bases). V lost 1 base, J lost 7 bases, and 13 bases lay in between. CDR1 is LNHDA, CDR2 SQIVND, per germline (reference sequence). The CDR3 covers 14 residues.

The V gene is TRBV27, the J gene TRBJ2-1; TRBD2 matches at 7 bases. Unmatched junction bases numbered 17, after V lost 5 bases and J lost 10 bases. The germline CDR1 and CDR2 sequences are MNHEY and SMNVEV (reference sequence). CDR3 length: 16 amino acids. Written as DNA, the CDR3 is TGTGCCAGCAGTCCCGATGGGACGGGGGGTTTCGGCGAGCAGTTCTTC. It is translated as CASSPDGTGGFGEQFF.

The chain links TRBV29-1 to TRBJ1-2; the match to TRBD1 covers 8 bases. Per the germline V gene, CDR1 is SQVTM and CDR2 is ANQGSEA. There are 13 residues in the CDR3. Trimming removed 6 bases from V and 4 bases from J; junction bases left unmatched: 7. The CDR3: CSVTGGPFYGYTF. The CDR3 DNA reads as TGCAGCGTCACAGGGGGACCTTTCTATGGCTACACCTTC.

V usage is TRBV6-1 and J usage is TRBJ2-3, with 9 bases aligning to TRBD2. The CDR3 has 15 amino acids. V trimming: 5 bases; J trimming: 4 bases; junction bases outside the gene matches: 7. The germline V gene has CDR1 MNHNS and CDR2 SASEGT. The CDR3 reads CASSRSGGTPDTQYF. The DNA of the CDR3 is TGTGCCAGCAGTCGAAGCGGGGGGACGCCAGATACGCAGTATTTT.

DNA for the CDR3: TGTGCCACCAGCGTGGGGCACCCAGCTAACTATGGCTACACCTTC. It specifies CATSVGHPANYGYTF. The V gene is TRBV15, the J gene TRBJ1-2; D perhaps matches TRBD1 (5 bases). V dropped 5 bases and J dropped 0 bases, with 13 bases sitting between them. The germline V gene encodes CDR1 LNHNV and CDR2 YYDKDF (reference sequence). This CDR3 has 15 amino acids.

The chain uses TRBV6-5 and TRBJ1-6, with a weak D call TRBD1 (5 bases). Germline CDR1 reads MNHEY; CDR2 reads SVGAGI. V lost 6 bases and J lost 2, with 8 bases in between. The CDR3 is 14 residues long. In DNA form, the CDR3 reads TGTGCCAGCAGGAGGGACCCCTATAATTCACCCCTCCACTTT. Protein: CASRRDPYNSPLHF.

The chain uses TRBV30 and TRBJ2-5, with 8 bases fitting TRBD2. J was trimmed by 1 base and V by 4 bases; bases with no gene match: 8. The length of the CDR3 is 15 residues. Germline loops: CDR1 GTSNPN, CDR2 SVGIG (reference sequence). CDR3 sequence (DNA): TGTGCCTGGACCGGGGGCCTAGCGGGCCAAGAGACCCAGTACTTC. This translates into CAWTGGLAGQETQYF.

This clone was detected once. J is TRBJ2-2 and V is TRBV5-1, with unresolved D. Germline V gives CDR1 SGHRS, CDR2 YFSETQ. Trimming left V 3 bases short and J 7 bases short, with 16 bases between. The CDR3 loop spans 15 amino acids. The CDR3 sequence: CASSYLGDSFGELFF. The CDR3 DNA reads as TGCGCCAGCAGCTACCTGGGCGACTCGTTCGGGGAGCTGTTTTTT.

The DNA for the CDR3 is TGTGCCTGGAAGGCAGCTTATGGCTACACCTTC. Translated, it gives CAWKAAYGYTF. The chain combines TRBV30 with TRBJ1-2; the D is unclear. The germline gives CDR1 GTSNPN, CDR2 SVGIG (reference sequence). V was cut by 4 bases and J by 5 bases, with 8 bases left in between. The CDR3 extends over 11 amino acids.

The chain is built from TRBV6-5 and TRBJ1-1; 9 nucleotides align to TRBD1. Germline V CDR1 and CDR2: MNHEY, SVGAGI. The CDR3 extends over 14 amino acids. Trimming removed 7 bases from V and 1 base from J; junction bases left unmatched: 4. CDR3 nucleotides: TGTGCCAGCAACAGGGGGCTCAAGAACACTGAAGCTTTCTTT. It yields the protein CASNRGLKNTEAFF.

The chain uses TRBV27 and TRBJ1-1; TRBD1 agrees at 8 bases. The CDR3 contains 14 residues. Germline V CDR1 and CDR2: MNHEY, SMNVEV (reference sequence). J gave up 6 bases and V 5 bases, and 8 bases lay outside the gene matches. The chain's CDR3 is CASSQGAPFAEAFF. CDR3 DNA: TGTGCCAGCAGTCAGGGGGCGCCTTTTGCTGAAGCTTTCTTT.

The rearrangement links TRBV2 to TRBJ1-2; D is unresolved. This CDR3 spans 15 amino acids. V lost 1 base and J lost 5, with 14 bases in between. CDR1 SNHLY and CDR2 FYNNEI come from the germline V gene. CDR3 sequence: CASSEETEVRYGYTF. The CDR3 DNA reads TGTGCCAGCAGTGAAGAAACCGAAGTTAGGTATGGCTACACCTTC.

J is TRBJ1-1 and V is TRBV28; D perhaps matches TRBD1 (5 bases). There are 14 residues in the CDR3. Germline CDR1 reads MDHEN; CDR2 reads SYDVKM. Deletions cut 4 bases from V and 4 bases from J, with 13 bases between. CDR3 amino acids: CASSSAGGSTEAFF. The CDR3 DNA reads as TGTGCCAGCAGTTCTGCCGGGGGGAGCACTGAAGCTTTCTTT.

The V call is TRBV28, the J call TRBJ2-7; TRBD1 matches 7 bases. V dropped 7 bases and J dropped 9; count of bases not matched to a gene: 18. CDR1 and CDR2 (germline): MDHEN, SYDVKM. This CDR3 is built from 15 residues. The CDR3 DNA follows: TGTGCCAGCAAAAAGACAGGGCCCCAGGTTTTCGGGCAGTACTTC. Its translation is CASKKTGPQVFGQYF. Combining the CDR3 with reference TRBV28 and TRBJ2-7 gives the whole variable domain DVKVTQSSRYLVKRTGEKVFLECVQDMDHENMFWYRQDPGLGLRLIYFSYDVKMKEKGDIPEGYSVSREKKERFSLILESASTNQTSMYLCASKKTGPQVFGQYFGPGTRLTVT.

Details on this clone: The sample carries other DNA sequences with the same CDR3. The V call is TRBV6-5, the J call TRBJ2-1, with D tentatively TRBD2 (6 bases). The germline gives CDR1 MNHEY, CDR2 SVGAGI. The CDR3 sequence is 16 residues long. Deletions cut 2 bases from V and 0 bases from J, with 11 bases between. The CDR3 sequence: CASSYGSGSSYNEQFF. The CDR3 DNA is TGTGCCAGCAGTTACGGTAGCGGCAGCTCCTACAATGAGCAGTTCTTC.

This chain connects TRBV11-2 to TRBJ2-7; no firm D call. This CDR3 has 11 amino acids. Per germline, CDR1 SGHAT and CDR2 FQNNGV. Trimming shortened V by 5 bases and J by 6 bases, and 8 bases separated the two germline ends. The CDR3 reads CASSPMVEQYF. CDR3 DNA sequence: TGTGCCAGCAGCCCAATGGTCGAGCAGTACTTC.

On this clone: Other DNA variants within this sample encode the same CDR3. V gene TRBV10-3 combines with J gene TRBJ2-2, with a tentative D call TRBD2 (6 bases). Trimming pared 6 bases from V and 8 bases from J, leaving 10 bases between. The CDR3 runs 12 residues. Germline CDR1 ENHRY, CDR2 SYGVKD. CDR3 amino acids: CAISGGAGELFF. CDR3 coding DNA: TGTGCCATCAGCGGGGGAGCGGGGGAGCTGTTTTTT.

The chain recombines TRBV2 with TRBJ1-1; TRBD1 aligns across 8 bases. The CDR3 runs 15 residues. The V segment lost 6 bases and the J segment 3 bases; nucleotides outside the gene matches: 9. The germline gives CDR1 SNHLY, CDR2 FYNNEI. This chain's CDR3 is CASRDRTGPYTEAFF. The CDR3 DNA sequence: TGTGCCAGCAGGGATCGGACAGGGCCCTACACTGAAGCTTTCTTT.

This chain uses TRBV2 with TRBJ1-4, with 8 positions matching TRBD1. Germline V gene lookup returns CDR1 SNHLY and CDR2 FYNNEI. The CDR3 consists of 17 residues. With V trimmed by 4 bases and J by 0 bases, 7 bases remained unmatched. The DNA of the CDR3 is TGTGCCAGCAGTGCCTCAGGGGGCAGCGCAACTAATGAAAAACTGTTTTTT. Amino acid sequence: CASSASGGSATNEKLFF.

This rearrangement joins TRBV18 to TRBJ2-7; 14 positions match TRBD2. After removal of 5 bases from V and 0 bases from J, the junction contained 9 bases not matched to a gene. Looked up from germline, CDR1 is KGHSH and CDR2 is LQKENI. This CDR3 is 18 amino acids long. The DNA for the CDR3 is TGTGCCAGCTCATCGGGGGGACTAGCGGGAGTAGGCTCCTACGAGCAGTACTTC. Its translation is CASSSGGLAGVGSYEQYF.

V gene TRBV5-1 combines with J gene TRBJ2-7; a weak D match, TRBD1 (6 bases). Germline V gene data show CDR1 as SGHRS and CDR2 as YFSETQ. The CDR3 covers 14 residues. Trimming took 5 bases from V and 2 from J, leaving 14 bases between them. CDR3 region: CASSRQDSTYEQYF. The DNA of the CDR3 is TGCGCCAGCAGTAGACAGGACAGCACCTACGAGCAGTACTTC.

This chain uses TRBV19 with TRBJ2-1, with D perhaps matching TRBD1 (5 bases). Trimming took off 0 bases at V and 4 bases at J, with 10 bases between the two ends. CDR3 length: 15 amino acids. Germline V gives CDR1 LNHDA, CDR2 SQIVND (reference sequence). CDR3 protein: CASSIDQGYYNEQFF. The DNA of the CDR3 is TGTGCCAGTAGTATAGACCAGGGATATTACAATGAGCAGTTCTTC.

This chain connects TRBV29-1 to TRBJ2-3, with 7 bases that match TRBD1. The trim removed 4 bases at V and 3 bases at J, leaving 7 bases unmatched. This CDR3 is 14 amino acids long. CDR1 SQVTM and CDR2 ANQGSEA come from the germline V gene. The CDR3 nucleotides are TGCAGCGTTGTAATGGGCAGGGGGACAGATACGCAGTATTTT. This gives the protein CSVVMGRGTDTQYF.

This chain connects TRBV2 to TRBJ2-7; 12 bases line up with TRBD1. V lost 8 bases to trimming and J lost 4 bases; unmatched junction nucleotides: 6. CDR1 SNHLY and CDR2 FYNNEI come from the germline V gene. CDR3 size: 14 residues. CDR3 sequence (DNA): TGTGCCAGCCCCGGGACAGGGGGCAGGTACGAGCAGTACTTC. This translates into CASPGTGGRYEQYF.

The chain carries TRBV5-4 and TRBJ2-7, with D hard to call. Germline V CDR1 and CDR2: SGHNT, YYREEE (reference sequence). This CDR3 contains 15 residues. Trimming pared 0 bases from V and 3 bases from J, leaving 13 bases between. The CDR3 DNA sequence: TGTGCCAGCAGCTTGGGTTCGGAATCAAGCTACGAGCAGTACTTC. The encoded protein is CASSLGSESSYEQYF.